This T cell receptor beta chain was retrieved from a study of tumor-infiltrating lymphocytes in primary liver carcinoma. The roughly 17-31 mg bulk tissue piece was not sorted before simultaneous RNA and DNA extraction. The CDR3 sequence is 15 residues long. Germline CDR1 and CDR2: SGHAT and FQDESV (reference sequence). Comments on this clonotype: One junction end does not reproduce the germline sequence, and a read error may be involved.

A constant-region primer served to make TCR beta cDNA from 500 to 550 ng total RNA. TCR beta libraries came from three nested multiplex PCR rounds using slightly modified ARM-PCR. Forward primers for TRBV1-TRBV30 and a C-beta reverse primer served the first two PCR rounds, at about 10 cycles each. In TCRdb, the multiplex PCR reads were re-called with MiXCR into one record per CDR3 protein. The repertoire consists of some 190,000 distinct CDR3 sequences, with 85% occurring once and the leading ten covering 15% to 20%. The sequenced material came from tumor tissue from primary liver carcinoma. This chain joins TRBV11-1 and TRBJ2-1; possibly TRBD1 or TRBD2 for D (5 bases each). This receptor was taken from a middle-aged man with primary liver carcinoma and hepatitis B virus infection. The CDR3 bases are TGTGTCAGCAGCTTCCGGGGACCGCTGGACAATGAGCAGTTGTTC. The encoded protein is CVSSFRGPLDNEQLF.